This passage covers 19 T cell receptor beta chains from one sample sequenced in a study of radiation and T cells in renal cell carcinoma (dated by TCRdb to 2018 to 2021). Reading the label with the study, this specimen's time point is: baseline pretreatment blood. Taken with the paper, the label for treatment or condition translates to: 15 Gy SBRT to primary tumor, nephrectomy 4 weeks later. Library creation used the immunoSEQ multiplex PCR assay. TCRdb mirrors the immuneACCESS table, restricted to in-frame sequences. Some clones are absent from its copies; in checked studies, under half trace to an unresolved V gene, and the reason for the others is unknown. Counted in this sample were about 130,000 clones; roughly 88% of them appeared once. Clones ranked in the top ten supply around 12% of the sample. The specimen comprised blood, sampled from a patient whose treatment included radiotherapy and nephrectomy. These receptors originate from a woman between 50 and 59 years old with renal cell carcinoma.

CDR3 residues: CASSPGWNYGYTF. The CDR3, as DNA: TGTGCCAGCAGCCCCGGTTGGAACTATGGCTACACCTTC. This sequence joins TRBV7-3 and TRBJ1-2; D unclear. The CDR3 totals 13 residues. The ends were cut back, 5 bases at V and 2 bases at J, with 9 bases in the middle. Germline CDR1 reads SGHTA; CDR2 reads FQGTGA. The full variable domain, its missing parts supplied by reference TRBV7-3 and TRBJ1-2, is GAGVSQTPSNKVTEKGKYVELRCDPISGHTALYWYRQSLGQGPEFLIYFQGTGAADDSGLPNDRFFAVRPEGSVSTLKIQRTERGDSAVYLCASSPGWNYGYTFGSGTRLTVV.

V and J are TRBV2 and TRBJ1-2; D gene unclear. The CDR3 is made up of 13 amino acids. V was trimmed by 3 bases and J by 1 base, leaving 6 bases between them. Per germline, CDR1 SNHLY and CDR2 FYNNEI. The CDR3 nucleotides are TGTGCCAGCAGTGAGATGGATAACTATGGCTACACCTTC. Residues: CASSEMDNYGYTF. Combining the CDR3 with reference TRBV2 and TRBJ1-2 gives the whole variable domain EPEVTQTPSHQVTQMGQEVILRCVPISNHLYFYWYRQILGQKVEFLVSFYNNEISEKSEIFDDQFSVERPDGSNFTLKIRSTKLEDSAMYFCASSEMDNYGYTFGSGTRLTVV.

The chain links TRBV5-6 to TRBJ1-5; no clear D. Germline CDR1 and CDR2: SGHDT and YYEEEE. The V end was cut by 1 base, the J end by 1 base, with 9 bases between. This CDR3 spans 15 amino acids. The CDR3 nucleotides are TGTGCCAGCAGCTTGCGCAGTTGGAGCAATCAGCCCCAGCATTTT. This encodes CASSLRSWSNQPQHF.

This chain links TRBV11-3 with TRBJ2-2; D is perhaps TRBD1 (6 bases). Trimming pared 8 bases from V and 6 bases from J, leaving 16 bases between. This CDR3 is built from 14 residues. The germline V gene encodes CDR1 SGHNT and CDR2 YENEEA. The DNA for the CDR3 is TGTGCCAGCTCTCGGGACACTGGGTCCGGGGAGCTGTTTTTT. This encodes CASSRDTGSGELFF.

This clone was counted once. The rearrangement uses TRBV4-3 and TRBJ1-2, with D perhaps matching TRBD1 (5 bases). Per germline, CDR1 LGHNA and CDR2 YSLEER. The length of the CDR3 is 16 residues. V lost 1 base and J lost 0, with 12 bases in between. The CDR3 region is CASSQGLPGTNYGYTF. CDR3 sequence (DNA): TGCGCCAGCAGCCAAGGGCTGCCAGGGACTAACTATGGCTACACCTTC.

This clone was observed once. This chain links TRBV6-5 with TRBJ2-3; 7 positions match TRBD2. CDR1 and CDR2 from the germline V gene are MNHEY and SVGAGI. With V trimmed by 4 bases and J by 1 base, 8 bases remained unmatched. This CDR3 contains 16 residues. CDR3 sequence (DNA): TGTGCCAGCAGTTCCACCCGTGCGGGGGGCACAGATACGCAGTATTTT. Encoded protein: CASSSTRAGGTDTQYF.

The chain is built from TRBV7-9 and TRBJ2-7, with D possibly being TRBD1 (5 bases). The CDR3 contains 14 residues. V shed 2 bases and J shed 5 bases, with 13 bases lying between them. The germline V gene encodes CDR1 SEHNR and CDR2 FQNEAQ (reference sequence). The CDR3 here is CASSLTDRSHEQYF. In DNA form, the CDR3 reads TGTGCCAGCAGCTTAACCGACAGATCGCACGAGCAGTACTTC.

This chain joins TRBV7-9 and TRBJ2-2, with 8 bases matching TRBD1. Germline assignment: CDR1 SEHNR and CDR2 FQNEAQ (reference sequence). The CDR3 extends over 16 amino acids. Trimming took 6 bases from V and 6 from J; bases not matched to a gene: 12. This chain's CDR3 is CASSFSGQGEAGELFF. CDR3 nucleotides: TGTGCCAGCAGTTTTTCCGGACAGGGTGAAGCCGGGGAGCTGTTTTTT.

The chain combines TRBV19 with TRBJ2-2; 8 positions match TRBD2. The J segment lost 6 bases and the V segment lost 5 bases, leaving 11 bases of the junction unmatched. CDR1 and CDR2 from the germline V gene are LNHDA and SQIVND (reference sequence). The CDR3 runs to 16 residues. CDR3 amino acids: CASSPRSGAGAGELFF. Here the CDR3 DNA reads TGTGCCAGTAGTCCTCGTAGCGGGGCCGGGGCCGGGGAGCTGTTTTTT.

The chain has TRBV6-1 and TRBJ2-1, with 13 bases matching TRBD2. V trimming: 4 bases; J trimming: 15 bases; junction bases outside the gene matches: 6. In germline, CDR1 is MNHNS, CDR2 SASEGT. CDR3 length equals 13 residues. The CDR3 region is CASSGTSGGRGFF. In nucleotides, the CDR3 is TGTGCCAGCAGTGGGACTAGCGGGGGCCGGGGGTTCTTC.

This chain connects TRBV11-2 to TRBJ2-5, with TRBD1 matching over 7 bases. V trimming: 5 bases; J trimming: 4 bases; junction bases outside the gene matches: 7. Germline V gives CDR1 SGHAT, CDR2 FQNNGV. This CDR3 comprises 14 residues. CDR3 protein: CASSVGTARETQYF. For the CDR3, the DNA is TGTGCCAGCAGCGTCGGGACAGCGAGAGAGACCCAGTACTTC.

This chain joins TRBV18 and TRBJ2-2, with D unresolved. CDR3 length: 15 residues. From germline, CDR1 is KGHSH and CDR2 LQKENI. Trimming removed 3 bases from V and 2 bases from J, with 10 bases in between. The CDR3 reads CASSPVSHNTGELFF. CDR3 nucleotide sequence: TGTGCCAGCTCACCGGTGTCGCATAACACCGGGGAGCTGTTTTTT.

The V gene is TRBV19, the J gene TRBJ1-2; 9 bases align to TRBD1. Germline V lookup: CDR1 LNHDA, CDR2 SQIVND (reference sequence). This CDR3 has 14 residues. Unmatched junction bases numbered 10, after V lost 8 bases and J lost 6 bases. The CDR3, as DNA: TGTGCCAGTGAAGGGACAGGGTCTGGCAATGGCTACACCTTC. As protein: CASEGTGSGNGYTF.

The chain joins TRBV5-6 to TRBJ1-2; the match to TRBD1 covers 7 bases. Trimming removed 5 bases from V and 4 bases from J; junction bases left unmatched: 11. Per the germline V gene, CDR1 is SGHDT and CDR2 is YYEEEE. The CDR3 runs 15 residues. The CDR3 is CASSKLFWDSYGYTF. The CDR3 region has the DNA TGTGCCAGCAGTAAATTGTTTTGGGACAGCTATGGCTACACCTTC.

Turning to this clone: This sample also contains other DNA sequences that code for the same CDR3. This chain uses TRBV19 with TRBJ2-7, with 8 bases identical to TRBD1. The CDR3 totals 15 residues. J was trimmed by 0 bases and V by 3 bases; bases with no gene match: 4. Germline CDR1 reads LNHDA; CDR2 reads SQIVND (reference sequence). In DNA, the CDR3 is TGTGCCAGTAGTATTTCCGGGACAGGCTCCTACGAGCAGTACTTC. It translates to CASSISGTGSYEQYF.

V usage is TRBV11-3 and J usage is TRBJ2-7; no reliable D call. This CDR3 comprises 13 residues. The germline gives CDR1 SGHNT, CDR2 YENEEA. The V gene lost 1 base and the J gene lost 5 bases, with 9 bases spanning the gap. The CDR3 coding sequence is TGTGCCAGCAGCTTAGGATCGGACCACGAGCAGTACTTC. This translates into CASSLGSDHEQYF. The complete variable domain, with remaining parts taken from reference TRBV11-3 and TRBJ2-7, reads EAGVVQSPRYKIIEKKQPVAFWCNPISGHNTLYWYLQNLGQGPELLIRYENEEAVDDSQLPKDRFSAERLKGVDSTLKIQPAELGDSAVYLCASSLGSDHEQYFGPGTRLTVT.

This chain links TRBV19 with TRBJ1-1; 11 bases are shared with TRBD1. The CDR3 sequence is 14 residues long. Germline trimming cut 9 bases from V and 8 bases from J; bases unmatched to any gene: 11. The germline gives CDR1 LNHDA, CDR2 SQIVND (reference sequence). The CDR3 loop reads CASKEGQGAKEAFF. CDR3 nucleotides: TGTGCCAGCAAGGAAGGACAGGGGGCTAAGGAAGCTTTCTTT. Drawing the rest from reference TRBV19 and TRBJ1-1, the complete variable domain is DGGITQSPKYLFRKEGQNVTLSCEQNLNHDAMYWYRQDPGQGLRLIYYSQIVNDFQKGDIAEGYSVSREKKESFPLTVTSAQKNPTAFYLCASKEGQGAKEAFFGQGTRLTVV.

V gene TRBV7-9 combines with J gene TRBJ1-1; possible D gene TRBD1, 6 bases. CDR3 length: 15 amino acids. CDR1 and CDR2 (germline): SEHNR, FQNEAQ (reference sequence). V lost 4 bases and J 1 base, leaving 13 bases between the germline ends. The CDR3 DNA reads as TGTGCCAGCAGCTCTAGCGGGACAACGAACACTGAAGCTTTCTTT. This codes for CASSSSGTTNTEAFF. The full variable domain, completed using reference TRBV7-9 and TRBJ1-1, is DTGVSQNPRHKITKRGQNVTFRCDPISEHNRLYWYRQTLGQGPEFLTYFQNEAQLEKSRLLSDRFSAERPKGSFSTLEIQRTEQGDSAMYLCASSSSGTTNTEAFFGQGTRLTVV.

This chain links TRBV7-2 with TRBJ1-2; TRBD1 matches at 7 bases. Germline CDR1 is SGHTA and CDR2 is FQGNSA. The CDR3 has 15 amino acids. V lost 3 bases and J lost 4; bases outside the gene matches: 8. In DNA, the CDR3 is TGTGCCAGCAGCTTCCCTATGACAGGGTCCTATGGCTACACCTTC. Translated, it gives CASSFPMTGSYGYTF.